What follows are 27 T cell receptor beta chains derived from one specimen sequenced in a study of T cell responses to AZD1222 COVID-19 vaccine. The repertoire was sequenced with immunoSEQ multiplex PCR; TCRdb's copy has only in-frame clones and lacks some. The sample records approximately 80,000 clones, around 85% being singletons. Sequenced here: peripheral blood, sampled 28 days after the second AZD1222 dose. These receptors all stem from an adult who received the AZD1222 COVID-19 vaccine.

This chain connects TRBV7-3 to TRBJ2-1; 12 bases are a match to TRBD1. Germline lookup yields CDR1 SGHTA and CDR2 FQGTGA. Losses at the gene ends were 4 bases for V and 7 bases for J; bases not matched to a gene: 5. The CDR3 spans 15 residues. This chain's CDR3 is CASSSGTGGKNEQFF. The CDR3 nucleotides are TGTGCCAGCAGCTCGGGGACAGGGGGCAAAAATGAGCAGTTCTTC.

V usage is TRBV28 and J usage is TRBJ1-6; a weak D match, TRBD1 (6 bases). Germline V CDR1 and CDR2: MDHEN, SYDVKM. The germline V and J ends were trimmed by 3 bases and 7 bases, with 7 bases remaining between them. CDR3 size: 13 residues. The chain's CDR3 is CASSLDRNSPLHF. DNA for the CDR3: TGTGCCAGCAGTTTGGACAGAAATTCACCCCTCCACTTT.

The rearrangement joins TRBV9 to TRBJ2-7; D not resolved. There are 13 residues in the CDR3. V dropped 2 bases and J dropped 4 bases, with 10 bases sitting between them. Germline V gene sequence: CDR1 SGDLS, CDR2 YYNGEE. CDR3 nucleotides: TGTGCCAGCAGCGTCAACCTAGGTTACGAGCAGTACTTC. Its protein is CASSVNLGYEQYF. The full variable domain, with the rest looked up from reference TRBV9 and TRBJ2-7, is DSGVTQTPKHLITATGQRVTLRCSPRSGDLSVYWYQQSLDQGLQFLIQYYNGEERAKGNILERFSAQQFPDLHSELNLSSLELGDSALYFCASSVNLGYEQYFGPGTRLTVT.

The genes are TRBV12-3 or TRBV12-4 and TRBJ1-5; D unresolved. V lost 6 bases and J 0 bases, leaving 6 bases between the germline ends. The length of the CDR3 is 13 residues. CDR3 bases: TGTGCCAGCAGCCCCCATAGCAATCAGCCCCAGCATTTT. This gives the protein CASSPHSNQPQHF.

V and J are TRBV21-1 and TRBJ1-4. TRBV21-1 is designated a pseudogene. The CDR3 is 16 residues long. Here the CDR3 DNA reads TGTGCCAGCAGCGACATTGGGAATGGGGCGGGGAAAAAACTGTTTTTT. Residues: CASSDIGNGAGKKLFF.

This chain links TRBV4-2 with TRBJ1-1; D unresolved. Trimming removed 1 base from V and 1 base from J, with 4 bases in between. The CDR3 length is 13 residues. Germline CDR1 and CDR2: LGHNA and YNFKEQ. CDR3 sequence: CASSQVENTEAFF. In DNA, the CDR3 is TGTGCCAGCAGCCAAGTCGAGAACACTGAAGCTTTCTTT.

The V and J genes are TRBV28 and TRBJ1-5, with D possibly matching TRBD1 (5 bases). Trimming removed 5 bases from V and 0 bases from J, with 14 bases in between. Germline CDR1 and CDR2: MDHEN and SYDVKM. The CDR3 sequence is 16 residues long. CDR3 sequence reads: CASSRRAAYSNQPQHF. In nucleotides, the CDR3 is TGTGCCAGCAGTCGCAGGGCAGCGTATAGCAATCAGCCCCAGCATTTT.

The chain links TRBV28 to TRBJ1-5; tentatively, D is TRBD1 (5 bases). Germline-derived CDR1 and CDR2 are MDHEN and SYDVKM. CDR3 length: 16 amino acids. V was clipped by 1 base and J by 1 base, with 11 bases between them. The CDR3 sequence is CASSLFPGASNQPQHF. Written as DNA, the CDR3 is TGTGCCAGCAGTTTATTCCCTGGGGCCAGCAATCAGCCCCAGCATTTT.

The chain combines TRBV27 with TRBJ1-6, with D uncertain. Germline V lookup: CDR1 MNHEY, CDR2 SMNVEV (reference sequence). CDR3 length: 14 amino acids. V lost 0 bases and J lost 10, with 10 bases in between. The CDR3 region is CASSLSAGVSPLHF. The CDR3 nucleotides read TGTGCCAGCAGTTTATCGGCCGGGGTATCACCCCTCCACTTT.

The J gene is TRBJ2-1, the V gene TRBV2; TRBD1 aligns across 8 bases. CDR3 length equals 16 residues. The germline V gene has CDR1 SNHLY and CDR2 FYNNEI. V shed 6 bases, J shed 8 bases, and the junction held 15 bases outside the gene matches. In DNA form, the CDR3 reads TGTGCCAGCAGCCAAAAGGGACAGGCGGCTAACGATGAGCAGTTCTTC. This translates into CASSQKGQAANDEQFF.

The chain uses TRBV19 and TRBJ2-5; no firm D call. V lost 3 bases to trimming and J lost 7 bases, with 12 bases between them. The CDR3 runs 13 residues. CDR1 LNHDA and CDR2 SQIVND come from the germline V gene (reference sequence). CDR3 nucleotide sequence: TGTGCCAGTAGTATTACTGGGGTGAGGACCCAGTACTTC. Residues: CASSITGVRTQYF. The full variable domain, in which reference TRBV19 and TRBJ2-5 provide the parts outside the CDR3, is DGGITQSPKYLFRKEGQNVTLSCEQNLNHDAMYWYRQDPGQGLRLIYYSQIVNDFQKGDIAEGYSVSREKKESFPLTVTSAQKNPTAFYLCASSITGVRTQYFGPGTRLLVL.

The rearrangement joins TRBV6-1 to TRBJ2-1; D call uncertain. CDR3 length equals 11 residues. V was shortened by 1 base and J by 8 bases, with 3 bases between the two germline ends. Germline V CDR1 and CDR2: MNHNS, SASEGT. CDR3 in amino acids: CASSEGDEQFF. The CDR3, as DNA: TGTGCCAGCAGTGAAGGAGATGAGCAGTTCTTC.

In DNA, the CDR3 is TGTGCCAGTAGCGAACTAGCGGTGTTGAACAATGAGCAGTTCTTC. Its translation is CASSELAVLNNEQFF. This rearrangement joins TRBV19 to TRBJ2-1, with TRBD2 matching over 8 bases. The junction had 9 bases not matched to a gene; V was cut back by 6 bases and J by 5 bases. The CDR3 consists of 15 residues. Germline V gene data show CDR1 as LNHDA and CDR2 as SQIVND (reference sequence).

The chain links TRBV5-1 to TRBJ2-1; D is uncertain. The CDR3 length is 16 residues. V dropped 5 bases and J dropped 5 bases, with 20 bases sitting between them. Germline V gives CDR1 SGHRS, CDR2 YFSETQ. This chain's CDR3 is CASSRNPNGWDNEQFF. DNA for the CDR3: TGCGCCAGCAGTCGGAACCCGAATGGATGGGACAATGAGCAGTTCTTC.

The V gene is TRBV5-1, the J gene TRBJ1-4; the D is unclear. Germline CDR1 SGHRS, CDR2 YFSETQ. V was trimmed by 3 bases and J by 10 bases, leaving 13 bases between them. The CDR3 spans 13 residues. The CDR3 here is CASSWTADGKLFF. CDR3 nucleotides: TGCGCCAGCAGCTGGACGGCCGATGGAAAACTGTTTTTT.

The genes are TRBV10-3 and TRBJ1-5; no clear D. Germline V gene lookup returns CDR1 ENHRY and CDR2 SYGVKD. The CDR3 sequence is 13 residues long. Trimming took 11 bases from V and 0 from J, leaving 11 bases between them. The CDR3 DNA reads TGTGCCTCGCTGCAGTATAGCAATCAGCCCCAGCATTTT. Translated: CASLQYSNQPQHF.

This clone was picked up one time. J is TRBJ2-1 and V is TRBV5-1, with D maybe TRBD1 (7 bases). In germline, CDR1 is SGHRS, CDR2 YFSETQ. This CDR3 is built from 16 residues. The germline V and J ends were trimmed by 4 bases and 4 bases, with 18 bases remaining between them. DNA for the CDR3: TGCGCCAGCAGCCCGCGGCGGGACAGCTCATACAATGAGCAGTTCTTC. It encodes CASSPRRDSSYNEQFF.

The chain is built from TRBV7-2 and TRBJ2-7; D remains unclear. Germline CDR1 and CDR2: SGHTA and FQGNSA. V lost 3 bases to trimming and J lost 9 bases, with 12 bases between them. The CDR3 loop spans 12 amino acids. CDR3 DNA: TGTGCCAGCAGCTTGGCTCTGGGTCGGCAGTACTTC. It yields the protein CASSLALGRQYF.

The rearrangement links TRBV6-6 to TRBJ1-6; 7 nucleotides agree with TRBD1. Germline V lookup: CDR1 MNHNY, CDR2 SVGAGI (reference sequence). Unmatched junction bases numbered 5, after V lost 8 bases and J lost 7 bases. CDR3 size: 13 residues. For the CDR3, the DNA is TGTGCCAGCCGGACAGGCGGGAATTCACCCCTCCACTTT. It encodes CASRTGGNSPLHF.

This sequence joins TRBV27 and TRBJ1-1, with D maybe TRBD1 (5 bases). The germline V gene encodes CDR1 MNHEY and CDR2 SMNVEV (reference sequence). Deletions cut 8 bases from V and 1 base from J, with 20 bases between. The CDR3 consists of 16 residues. The CDR3 reads CASLPFNGHPNTEAFF. CDR3 sequence (DNA): TGTGCCAGCTTGCCATTTAACGGACACCCGAACACTGAAGCTTTCTTT.

The chain has TRBV28 and TRBJ1-4; no clear D. The germline V gene has CDR1 MDHEN and CDR2 SYDVKM. V lost 5 bases to trimming and J lost 10 bases, with 11 bases between them. CDR3 length equals 12 residues. CDR3 region: CASSGPSGKLFF. The CDR3 DNA sequence: TGTGCCAGCAGTGGACCTTCAGGAAAACTGTTTTTT. Filled out from reference TRBV28 and TRBJ1-4, the complete variable domain reads DVKVTQSSRYLVKRTGEKVFLECVQDMDHENMFWYRQDPGLGLRLIYFSYDVKMKEKGDIPEGYSVSREKKERFSLILESASTNQTSMYLCASSGPSGKLFFGSGTQLSVL.

The chain carries TRBV5-1 and TRBJ2-1; TRBD2 aligns across 9 bases. Per germline, CDR1 SGHRS and CDR2 YFSETQ. The CDR3 is 14 amino acids. J gave up 2 bases and V 6 bases, and 3 bases lay outside the gene matches. For the CDR3, the DNA is TGCGCCAGCACCCCTAGCGGGGCCTACAATGAGCAGTTCTTC. It codes for CASTPSGAYNEQFF.

The chain has TRBV30 and TRBJ2-3; 7 bases are a match to TRBD2. CDR1 is GTSNPN, CDR2 SVGIG, per germline (reference sequence). The CDR3 sequence is 17 residues long. Germline trimming cut 1 base from V and 3 bases from J; bases unmatched to any gene: 13. CDR3 sequence (DNA): TGTGCCTGGAGTGGGGGGAGGGCCAAGGTTAGGACAGATACGCAGTATTTT. It yields the protein CAWSGGRAKVRTDTQYF.

The chain couples TRBV30 to TRBJ1-2; 8 nucleotides align to TRBD1. The CDR3 extends over 13 amino acids. In germline, CDR1 is GTSNPN, CDR2 SVGIG (reference sequence). Trimming cost V 4 bases and J 3 bases; bases outside gene matches: 4. The CDR3 DNA reads TGTGCCTGGACTTCAGGGGGCGACTATGGCTACACCTTC. Translated: CAWTSGGDYGYTF.

A few counts support this clone. The chain has TRBV7-3 and TRBJ2-7, with 7 nucleotides matching TRBD1. This CDR3 has 16 amino acids. CDR1 and CDR2 from the germline V gene are SGHTA and FQGTGA. With V trimmed by 5 bases and J by 0 bases, 10 bases remained unmatched. The CDR3 loop reads CASSQWDRESSYEQYF. CDR3 coding DNA: TGTGCCAGCAGCCAGTGGGACAGAGAAAGCTCCTACGAGCAGTACTTC.

CDR3 in DNA: TGTGCCAGCAGCTTGGTTTCGGACAGGGATCAGCCCCAGCATTTT. Translated, it gives CASSLVSDRDQPQHF. V is TRBV5-8 and J is TRBJ1-5, with TRBD1 matching over 8 bases. V was pared by 0 bases and J by 5 bases, with 4 bases of the junction left unmatched. The germline gives CDR1 SGHTS, CDR2 YDEGEE. This CDR3 has 15 amino acids.

The chain is built from TRBV29-1 and TRBJ2-3, with 7 bases identical to TRBD2. V lost 1 base, J lost 3 bases, and 10 bases stayed unmatched. Germline V gene sequence: CDR1 SQVTM, CDR2 ANQGSEA. The CDR3 extends over 16 amino acids. This CDR3 reads CSVEGGGTRGTDTQYF. The CDR3 DNA reads as TGCAGCGTTGAAGGGGGAGGGACCCGGGGAACAGATACGCAGTATTTT.